This TCR beta chain originates from a study of blood T cell repertoires in COVID-19 (TCRdb year 2020). Notes on the research overall: Samples from collaborators originated in the United States, Italy and Spain and spanned both the acute and convalescent phases of COVID-19. The prospective study material was composed of cDNA or gDNA derived from T cells, B-cell-depleted T cells, or PBMCs. Subjects who had been exposed to COVID-19, were actively infected with it, or had recovered from it provided the deeply sampled blood TCRbeta repertoires that made up the dataset. A freely available public database, intended as a resource for researchers studying the immune response to SARS-CoV-2, is where the repertoires were released. The samples were drawn from two sources: the first 160 participants of the ongoing ImmuneRACE study, and fewer than 1,500 subjects contributed by 6 global collaborators. Sample metadata almost always included a de-identified subject ID, COVID-19 status, age in years and sex. Where available, HLA class I and class II types were obtained from metadata supplied by the sample provider rather than from assay-based typing.

At one collaborating source in Seattle, patients were enrolled during active infection and were followed longitudinally through the course of disease. Collaborating institutions collected whole blood in K2EDTA tubes following their own protocols. For TCRbeta analysis, collaborators shipped samples in one of three forms: frozen whole blood, isolated PBMCs, or DNA extracted from either of those sample types. What the work shows at the level of the full study, not this receptor alone: The quantity of clinical and demographic metadata differed by source and by participant and was supplied without curation.

TCRbeta CDR3 regions were amplified from genomic DNA using the immunoSEQ Assay, a bias-controlled multiplex PCR. The source study handled its data this way. The number of nucleated cells in each sample was estimated from the amplification of reference gene primers within the assay. To quantify the absolute abundance of each unique TCRbeta CDR3 rearrangement, sequence reads were collapsed and filtered. Productive Simpson clonality was computed per sample as the square root of Simpson's diversity index over productive rearrangements. The source is immuneACCESS, and TCRdb retained only in-frame sequences with V and J called. Part of the clones is not carried over; for the studies checked, unresolved V genes explain less than half of this, and the remainder is unexplained. V and J calls and clone size follow that table, whereas D and trimming were derived from the DNA. Present in this sample are 200,000 to 250,000 clones, 75% to 85% of which were seen just once. Roughly 1.3% of the sample rests with the top ten.

Notes on this clone: Its antigen remains undetermined. The record has no base qualities; no much larger clone is one base away.

The CDR3 starts with the cysteine, ends with the phenylalanine, and has 15 residues. Kept here is only the CDR3 DNA, which spans 45 bases and is read in frame from base 1. The germline V gene encodes CDR1 SNHLY and CDR2 FYNNEI. V is trimmed back by 4 bases and J by 3 bases, and the junction contains 3 bases that no gene match accounts for. The TCR comes from a woman aged 30 to 39 with COVID-19, enrolled during active disease. The V and J genes are TRBV2 and TRBJ2-2, with 9 middle bases fitting TRBD1. Sequenced material: peripheral blood. At the DNA level, the sequence is TGTGCCAGCAGTGGGGGACAGGGTTACACCGGGGAGCTGTTTTTT. The encoded protein is CASSGGQGYTGELFF. This CDR3, with the reference TRBV2 and TRBJ2-2 proteins standing in past its ends, gives the full variable domain EPEVTQTPSHQVTQMGQEVILRCVPISNHLYFYWYRQILGQKVEFLVSFYNNEISEKSEIFDDQFSVERPDGSNFTLKIRSTKLEDSAMYFCASSGGQGYTGELFFGEGSRLTVL.